This T cell receptor (beta chain) was identified in a study of cytomegalovirus exposure and HLA in healthy donors. Study summary: The Caucasian-associated ancestry cluster held more than 80% of over 350 genotyped donors. Study-wide points: In a later analysis, a genetic analysis reported fewer productive-TCR N-insertions in an Asian-associated ancestry cluster than the cohort average. Based on reports, TCR beta sequences accurately predicted HLA-A and HLA-B alleles for most subjects. In vitro assays verified that three CMV-associated chains recognized CMV antigens specifically.

This PCR relied on a set of 60 Vbeta primers and 13 Jbeta primers. Repertoires were generated with immunoSEQ multiplex PCR, while TCRdb's copy carries only in-frame clones and drops some. The sample lists roughly 97,000 clones, over 75% seen once, with roughly 5% in the top ten. As concerns this clone: The antigen remains undetermined.

The CDR3 runs to 13 residues. V was shortened by 2 bases and J by 3 bases, with 8 bases between the two germline ends. Germline CDR1 is GTSNPN and CDR2 is SVGIG (reference sequence). The clonotype comes from a man aged 35 to 55 in good health and CMV-seropositive. The chain combines TRBV30 with TRBJ1-5; no definite D call. The material sequenced was PBMCs. The CDR3, as DNA: TGTGCCTGGAGTACACAGACCAATCAGCCCCAGCATTTT. Translating it yields CAWSTQTNQPQHF. The variable domain in full, with the rest retrieved from reference TRBV30 and TRBJ1-5, is SQTIHQWPATLVQPVGSPLSLECTVEGTSNPNLYWYRQAAGRGLQLLFYSVGIGQISSEVPQNLSASRPQDRQFILSSKKLLLSDSGFYLCAWSTQTNQPQHFGDGTRLSIL.